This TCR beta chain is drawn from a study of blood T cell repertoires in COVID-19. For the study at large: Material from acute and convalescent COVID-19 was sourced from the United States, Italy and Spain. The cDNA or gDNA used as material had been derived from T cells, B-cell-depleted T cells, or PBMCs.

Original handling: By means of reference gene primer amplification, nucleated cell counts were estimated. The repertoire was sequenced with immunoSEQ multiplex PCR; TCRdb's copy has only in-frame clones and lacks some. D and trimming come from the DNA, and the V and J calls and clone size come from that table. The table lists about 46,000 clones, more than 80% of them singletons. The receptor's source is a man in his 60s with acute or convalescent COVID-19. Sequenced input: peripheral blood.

The CDR3 sequence: CASSPGTGTGYTF. DNA of the CDR3: TGTGCCAGTAGTCCGGGGACAGGGACAGGCTACACCTTC. The chain carries TRBV19 and TRBJ1-2; 9 bases align to TRBD1. Germline V gives CDR1 LNHDA, CDR2 SQIVND (reference sequence). The CDR3 loop spans 13 amino acids. Trimming cost V 5 bases and J 8 bases; bases outside gene matches: 6.